This T cell receptor (beta chain) is drawn from a study of T-cell reconstitution after alpha-beta-depleted transplantation in children. Findings of the study overall: Newly generated T cells supplied most T-cell counts and diversity one year post-transplant. Several hundred expanded graft clones reportedly were the source of alpha-beta T cells about two months after transplant. Diversity of TCRbeta at day 60 was high in some patients, arising from surviving recipient T cells and thymic progenitors.

The library targeted TCRbeta and was prepared with unique molecular identifiers. A single record per CDR3 protein comes from TCRdb applying MiXCR to the PCR reads. The table shows 200,000 to 250,000 distinct CDR3 sequences, with 8.2% occurring only once. The germline gives CDR1 SGHTA, CDR2 FQGTGA. CDR3 length: 14 amino acids. V lost 4 bases and J lost 0, with 8 bases in between. A note on this clonotype: As yet, its antigen is unknown. This may come from a read error, since a much larger clone is one base off.

The specimen was PBMCs, mostly from graft donor cells, collected 180 days after TCRalphabeta/CD19-depleted stem cell transplant. This sequence was found in a male patient between 10 and 17 years old who had a stem cell transplant for acute lymphoblastic leukemia, so the T cells may come from the graft donor. The chain couples TRBV7-3 to TRBJ2-3; no firm D call. The CDR3 region has the DNA TGTGCCAGCAGCTCCTATGGCAGCACAGATACGCAGTATTTT. Amino acid sequence: CASSSYGSTDTQYF.